This TCR beta chain was observed in a study of cytomegalovirus exposure and HLA in healthy donors. The PCR contained 60 Vbeta and 13 Jbeta primers. The table came from immunoSEQ multiplex PCR; TCRdb's copy has only in-frame clones and leaves some out. Of 190,000 or so clones in the sample, less than 90% were seen once. Germline CDR1 and CDR2: SGHKS and YYEKEE (reference sequence). The V and J ends lost 4 bases and 1 base, in that order; junction bases with no gene match: 12. The CDR3 has 18 amino acids. The rearrangement joins TRBV5-5 to TRBJ2-7, with 12 bases fitting TRBD2. The sample was PBMCs. This sequence was found in a man in his fifties or sixties in good health and CMV-seronegative. CDR3 DNA sequence: TGTGCCAGCAGCCGACGACTAGCGGGGGAAGCAATTTCCTACGAGCAGTACTTC. Its protein is CASSRRLAGEAISYEQYF.